This TCR beta chain was sequenced for a study of shared clonotypes between healthy human individuals. Study outcomes and limitations: A generally larger estimated richness was seen in naive subsets than in memory subsets. Clonotype sharing among the donors was expected to vary with sequencing depth.

For this clone: Its target is not known.

Under the authors' procedure: ImmunoSEQ supplied junction-only sequences lacking quality scores, so filtering was different. Clones were read by immunoSEQ multiplex PCR, and TCRdb kept only the in-frame ones, dropping some. V, J and clone size were drawn from that table, and D and trimming were deduced from the DNA. This sample has more than 600,000 clones, with about 90% found just once. The naive CD8 subset, CD45RO-negative cells positively selected for CCR7, excluded terminally differentiated effector memory CD45RA+ cells. The healthy adult donors were HIV-negative and reported no recent acute infections or vaccinations. The CDR3 has 16 residues. Deletions cut 4 bases from V and 5 bases from J, with 21 bases between. The germline V gene encodes CDR1 MDHEN and CDR2 SYDVKM.

This TCR came from a man under 40 in good health. Source material: naive CD8+ T cells sorted from blood. The chain has TRBV28 and TRBJ2-7; possibly TRBD2 for D (5 bases). The CDR3: CASSSRLHGKDNEQYF. The CDR3 nucleotides are TGTGCCAGCAGTTCCCGGCTACACGGGAAAGATAACGAGCAGTACTTC.